Here is one TCR beta chain with its context. Here immunoSEQ multiplex PCR was the method, and the copy in TCRdb shows in-frame clones only, minus some. The table includes over 80,000 clones, around nine tenths detected once. The data are from a study of blood T cell repertoires in COVID-19. The CDR3 consists of 13 residues. V lost 4 bases to trimming and J lost 0 bases, with 4 bases between them. Germline V gives CDR1 KGHSH, CDR2 LQKENI. The sequencing sample was made of peripheral blood. This receptor was taken from a woman of 80 years or more with acute or convalescent COVID-19. This chain uses TRBV18 with TRBJ1-3; D unclear. This chain's CDR3 is CASSRDSGNTIYF. In DNA form, the CDR3 reads TGTGCCAGCTCACGAGACTCTGGAAACACCATATATTTT.